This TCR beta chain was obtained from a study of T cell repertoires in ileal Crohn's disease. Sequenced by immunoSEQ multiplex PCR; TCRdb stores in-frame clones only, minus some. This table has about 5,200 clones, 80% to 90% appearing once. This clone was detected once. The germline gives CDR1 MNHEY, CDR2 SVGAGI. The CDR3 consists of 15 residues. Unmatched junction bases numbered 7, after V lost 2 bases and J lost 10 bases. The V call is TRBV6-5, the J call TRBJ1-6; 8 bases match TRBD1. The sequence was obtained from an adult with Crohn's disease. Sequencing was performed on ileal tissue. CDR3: CASSYQTGVDSPLHF. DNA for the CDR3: TGTGCCAGCAGTTACCAGACAGGGGTGGACTCACCCCTCCACTTT.